These T cell receptor beta chains were read from a single sample in a study of blood T cell repertoires in COVID-19. Repertoires were generated with immunoSEQ multiplex PCR, while TCRdb's copy carries only in-frame clones and drops some. The table shows some 400,000 clones, with about 89% occurring only once. Sequencing input: PBMCs or T cells enriched from blood (not recorded which). These receptors were collected from a man aged 30-40 years who had recovered from COVID-19. CDR3s include the opening cysteine and the closing phenylalanine or tryptophan. A D gene is named only where the DNA matches it firmly.

v_call: TRBV11-2; d_call: TRBD1; j_call: TRBJ1-2; cdr3_aa: CASSLVGTGAYGYTF
v_call: TRBV7-9; d_call: TRBD1; j_call: TRBJ2-1; cdr3_aa: CASSERQGSYNEQFF
v_call: TRBV4-3; d_call: TRBD1; j_call: TRBJ1-2; cdr3_aa: CASSQEQGLGYTF
v_call: TRBV6-1; d_call: -; j_call: TRBJ1-4; cdr3_aa: CASSEPLGGWGEKLFF
v_call: TRBV3-1/TRBV3-2; d_call: -; j_call: TRBJ2-7; cdr3_aa: CASSQGRGRYEQYF
v_call: TRBV7-9; d_call: TRBD2; j_call: TRBJ2-5; cdr3_aa: CASSPSGGAQETQYF
v_call: TRBV12-3/TRBV12-4; d_call: -; j_call: TRBJ1-2; cdr3_aa: CASTQDSFYGYTF
v_call: TRBV18; d_call: TRBD1; j_call: TRBJ1-6; cdr3_aa: CASSPPPGQGESPLHF
v_call: TRBV27; d_call: -; j_call: TRBJ2-2; cdr3_aa: CASEVRETGELFF
v_call: TRBV19; d_call: TRBD1; j_call: TRBJ2-7; cdr3_aa: CASSISSGTGAYEQYF
v_call: TRBV7-7; d_call: -; j_call: TRBJ2-5; cdr3_aa: CASSSSDLSQETQYF
v_call: TRBV27; d_call: TRBD1; j_call: TRBJ2-5; cdr3_aa: CASSSGTGGVETQYF
v_call: TRBV7-2; d_call: -; j_call: TRBJ1-2; cdr3_aa: CASSLSGQSYTF
v_call: TRBV3-1/TRBV3-2; d_call: TRBD1; j_call: TRBJ1-6; cdr3_aa: CASRDRQGADSPLHF
v_call: TRBV7-9; d_call: TRBD1; j_call: TRBJ2-1; cdr3_aa: CASSLGTGIYNEQFF
v_call: TRBV18; d_call: -; j_call: TRBJ1-1; cdr3_aa: CASSPTDSLNTEAFF